This passage covers 10 T cell receptor beta chains from one sample sequenced in a study of T-cell reconstitution after alpha-beta-depleted transplantation in children. Construction of the TCRbeta library involved unique molecular identifiers. Via MiXCR, TCRdb re-called the PCR reads, giving one row per CDR3 protein. The table shows 530,000 or so distinct CDR3 sequences, with 25% to 30% occurring only once. The starting material was PBMCs, obtained before TCRalphabeta/CD19-depleted stem cell transplant. These receptors came from a boy younger than two with Wiskott-Aldrich syndrome, due to receive a stem cell transplant.

A few counts support this clonotype. The chain couples TRBV5-1 to TRBJ2-3, with 7 bases identical to TRBD2. V lost 0 bases and J lost 3; bases outside the gene matches: 7. Germline CDR1 is SGHRS and CDR2 is YFSETQ. The CDR3 runs 16 residues. The CDR3 nucleotides read TGCGCCAGCAGCTTGGATCCTAGCGGATCTACAGATACGCAGTATTTT. Protein product: CASSLDPSGSTDTQYF. Full variable domain (remainder filled in from reference TRBV5-1 and TRBJ2-3): KAGVTQTPRYLIKTRGQQVTLSCSPISGHRSVSWYQQTPGQGLQFLFEYFSETQRNKGNFPGRFSGRQFSNSRSEMNVSTLELGDSALYLCASSLDPSGSTDTQYFGPGTRLTVL.

The chain carries TRBV5-1 and TRBJ2-3, with 7 bases fitting TRBD1. This CDR3 spans 17 amino acids. V shed 0 bases and J 1 base; nucleotides not matched to a gene: 8. Germline loops: CDR1 SGHRS, CDR2 YFSETQ. The CDR3 protein is CASSLVKGAQGTDTQYF. The CDR3 nucleotides are TGCGCCAGCAGCTTGGTGAAGGGGGCGCAAGGCACAGATACGCAGTATTTT.

The chain links TRBV20-1 to TRBJ2-5, with TRBD1 matching 8 bases. The CDR3 consists of 17 residues. Germline V CDR1 and CDR2: DFQATT, SNEGSKA (reference sequence). J gave up 4 bases and V 0 bases, and 13 bases lay outside the gene matches. CDR3 amino acids: CSARDPMGRGRGETQYF. The CDR3 region has the DNA TGCAGTGCTAGAGATCCTATGGGCAGGGGGCGAGGAGAGACCCAGTACTTC.

This chain connects TRBV4-1 to TRBJ2-1; 9 bases fit TRBD2. The CDR3 spans 16 residues. V lost 2 bases, J lost 3 bases, and 5 bases stayed unmatched. Per the germline V gene, CDR1 is MGHRA and CDR2 is YSYEKL. CDR3 bases: TGCGCCAGCAGCCAACTAGCGGGGAGAGACTACAATGAGCAGTTCTTC. It translates to CASSQLAGRDYNEQFF.

The genes are TRBV4-2 and TRBJ2-3; D remains unclear. This CDR3 region has 13 residues. Germline V lookup: CDR1 LGHNA, CDR2 YNFKEQ. Trimming shortened V by 0 bases and J by 8 bases, and 9 bases separated the two germline ends. The CDR3 loop is CASSQDIGSTQYF. In DNA form, the CDR3 reads TGTGCCAGCAGCCAAGATATAGGGTCTACGCAGTATTTT.

This clonotype was counted only a few times. This rearrangement joins TRBV5-1 to TRBJ2-2; D is uncertain. The CDR3 runs to 14 residues. The V end was cut by 0 bases, the J end by 8 bases, with 11 bases between. The germline V gene encodes CDR1 SGHRS and CDR2 YFSETQ. This chain's CDR3 is CASSLGKLQGELFF. DNA for the CDR3: TGCGCCAGCAGCTTGGGTAAACTGCAAGGGGAGCTGTTTTTT.

This clonotype was detected a few times. The V and J genes are TRBV20-1 and TRBJ2-5, with 14 positions matching TRBD2. Germline CDR1 reads DFQATT; CDR2 reads SNEGSKA (reference sequence). The length of the CDR3 is 15 residues. The J segment lost 4 bases and the V segment lost 5 bases, leaving 6 bases of the junction unmatched. CDR3 bases: TGCAGTGCTGTCGGGACTAGCGGGAGAGGAGAGACCCAGTACTTC. As protein: CSAVGTSGRGETQYF.

The chain joins TRBV20-1 to TRBJ2-1; possibly TRBD1 or TRBD2 for D (6 bases each). Germline V CDR1 and CDR2: DFQATT, SNEGSKA (reference sequence). CDR3 length: 15 residues. Trimming took off 7 bases at V and 7 bases at J, with 23 bases between the two ends. Written as DNA, the CDR3 is TGCAGTGTGGAGGGGGGACGGGAGAAGGATAATGAGCAGTTCTTC. This codes for CSVEGGREKDNEQFF.

This chain uses TRBV5-1 with TRBJ2-2; D remains unclear. Germline V lookup: CDR1 SGHRS, CDR2 YFSETQ. Between the trimmed V and J ends, which lost 0 bases and 2 bases, there was a span of 11 bases. The CDR3 spans 16 residues. The CDR3 region is CASSLDLFLNTGELFF. The CDR3 DNA reads TGCGCCAGCAGCTTGGACCTTTTCTTAAACACCGGGGAGCTGTTTTTT.

There are a few counts of this clonotype. The J gene is TRBJ2-1, the V gene TRBV28; D call uncertain. The V gene lost 7 bases and the J gene lost 0 bases, with 13 bases spanning the gap. This CDR3 comprises 15 residues. Germline V gene sequence: CDR1 MDHEN, CDR2 SYDVKM. CDR3 nucleotides: TGTGCCAGCACCGATCCGGAATACTCCTACAATGAGCAGTTCTTC. It translates to CASTDPEYSYNEQFF.